Here is one T cell receptor (beta chain) with its context. TCRdb's copy holds only in-frame clones and misses some; the assay was immunoSEQ multiplex PCR. This sample yields 82,000 or so clones, of which roughly 91% are seen a single time; more than 0.95% belongs to the top ten. V was shortened by 2 bases and J by 1 base, with 14 bases between the two germline ends. The CDR3 covers 16 residues. The germline V gene encodes CDR1 SGHRS and CDR2 YFSETQ. The data belong to a study of blood T cell repertoires in COVID-19. Sequenced material: PBMCs or T cells enriched from blood (not recorded which). This TCR was sampled from a woman aged 45 to 65 with acute COVID-19. V and J are TRBV5-1 and TRBJ2-3; TRBD1 is a possible D gene (5 bases). The CDR3: CASSLTGAGGTDTQYF. The DNA of the CDR3 is TGCGCCAGCAGCTTAACAGGAGCTGGTGGCACAGATACGCAGTATTTT.